This T cell receptor (beta chain) was sequenced in a study of cytomegalovirus exposure and HLA in healthy donors. Study results and limitations: Productive rates of about 87% or about 30% were seen for most TCR beta V segments in an earlier analysis.

PCR primers comprised 60 Vbeta and 13 Jbeta primers. Only in-frame clones appear in the TCRdb table, and some are missing; sequencing was by immunoSEQ multiplex PCR. The sample records about 150,000 clones, approximately 80% being singletons. This CDR3 spans 15 amino acids. Germline V gives CDR1 MNHEY, CDR2 SVGAGI. J lost 7 bases, V lost 0 bases, and 2 bases had no gene match. A remark on this clone: No antigen is known for it.

The chain carries TRBV6-5 and TRBJ1-6, with 8 positions matching TRBD1. The sample consisted of PBMCs. The clonotype was recovered from a woman aged 40-49 years in good health and CMV-seropositive. CDR3 protein: CASSYSTGVNSPLHF. The CDR3 DNA reads as TGTGCCAGCAGTTACTCGACAGGGGTGAATTCACCCCTCCACTTT.